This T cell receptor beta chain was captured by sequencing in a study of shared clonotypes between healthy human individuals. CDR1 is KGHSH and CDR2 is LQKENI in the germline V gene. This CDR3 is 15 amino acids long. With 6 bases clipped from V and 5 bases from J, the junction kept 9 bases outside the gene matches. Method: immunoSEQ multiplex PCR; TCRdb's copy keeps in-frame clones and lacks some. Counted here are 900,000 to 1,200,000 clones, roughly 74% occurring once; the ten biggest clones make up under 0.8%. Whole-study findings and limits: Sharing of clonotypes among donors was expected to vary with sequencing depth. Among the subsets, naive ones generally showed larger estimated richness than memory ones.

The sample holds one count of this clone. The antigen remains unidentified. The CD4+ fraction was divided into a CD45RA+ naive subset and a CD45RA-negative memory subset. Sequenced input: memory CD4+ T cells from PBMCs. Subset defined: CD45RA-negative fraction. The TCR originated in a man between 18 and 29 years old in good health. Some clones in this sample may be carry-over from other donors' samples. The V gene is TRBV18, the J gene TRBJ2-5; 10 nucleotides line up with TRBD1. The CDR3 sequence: CASSPRQGAWETQYF. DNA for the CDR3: TGTGCCAGCTCCCCGCGACAGGGGGCTTGGGAGACCCAGTACTTC.